These T cell receptor beta chains were read from a single sample in a study of CD8+ T cells in alopecia areata. Sequencing was performed with immunoSEQ multiplex PCR; in TCRdb, only in-frame clones are kept and a portion is missing. The data hold over 35,000 clones, with around nine tenths observed a single time. The sequencing here drew on CD8+ T cells sorted from blood, taken at week 24, from a patient treated with tofacitinib. The receptors shown here come from a human donor with alopecia areata. Each CDR3 is given with its conserved first and last residue. Each record gives: J gene, V gene, CDR3 protein.

j_call: TRBJ2-5
v_call: TRBV19
cdr3_aa: CASSFNRQETQYF

j_call: TRBJ1-6
v_call: TRBV11-2
cdr3_aa: CASSPWDPNLLHF

j_call: TRBJ2-1
v_call: TRBV5-1
cdr3_aa: CASSLEVYNEQFF

j_call: TRBJ2-7
v_call: TRBV27
cdr3_aa: CASSLGGPYEQYF

j_call: TRBJ2-2
v_call: TRBV4-1
cdr3_aa: CASMGQGATGELFF

j_call: TRBJ2-6
v_call: TRBV11-2
cdr3_aa: CASSNGQGEANVLTF

j_call: TRBJ2-5
v_call: TRBV12-5
cdr3_aa: CASGLETLETQYF

j_call: TRBJ2-3
v_call: TRBV29-1
cdr3_aa: CSVLIAAHTDTQYF

j_call: TRBJ2-3
v_call: TRBV4-1
cdr3_aa: CASSLSLGLGVDTQYF

j_call: TRBJ2-7
v_call: TRBV29-1
cdr3_aa: CSAVDRAAYEQYF

j_call: TRBJ2-7
v_call: TRBV6-5
cdr3_aa: CASSYSGQESYEQYF

j_call: TRBJ2-1
v_call: TRBV15
cdr3_aa: CATSRVSAAEQFF

j_call: TRBJ2-3
v_call: TRBV7-9
cdr3_aa: CANPPFGREDTQYF

j_call: TRBJ2-4
v_call: TRBV23-1
cdr3_aa: CASSHPGLAGDLAKNIQYF

j_call: TRBJ2-5
v_call: TRBV29-1
cdr3_aa: CSVGQGVGETQYF

j_call: TRBJ2-1
v_call: TRBV2
cdr3_aa: CASSGTSGGAGGDNEQFF

j_call: TRBJ2-6
v_call: TRBV29-1
cdr3_aa: CSVEEDRAGANVLTF

j_call: TRBJ2-1
v_call: TRBV4-3
cdr3_aa: CASSQDQLSSYNEQFF

j_call: TRBJ2-3
v_call: TRBV5-5
cdr3_aa: CASSVGQGAADTQYF

j_call: TRBJ1-5
v_call: TRBV28
cdr3_aa: CASRLGRLNQPQHF

j_call: TRBJ2-7
v_call: TRBV29-1
cdr3_aa: CSVADRGPSYEQYF

j_call: TRBJ2-7
v_call: TRBV29-1
cdr3_aa: CSGLADRYEQYF

j_call: TRBJ1-1
v_call: TRBV6-5
cdr3_aa: CASSYSIGGEAFF

j_call: TRBJ2-2
v_call: TRBV7-8
cdr3_aa: CASSLGQLELFF

j_call: TRBJ2-7
v_call: TRBV4-3
cdr3_aa: CASSPTGTYEQYF

j_call: TRBJ2-3
v_call: TRBV7-6
cdr3_aa: CASSLAGGTDTQYF

j_call: TRBJ2-7
v_call: TRBV4-1
cdr3_aa: CASSHPGLAGAGEQYF

j_call: TRBJ1-1
v_call: TRBV4-1
cdr3_aa: CASSQTWTGNTEAFF

j_call: TRBJ2-1
v_call: TRBV28
cdr3_aa: CASSEPPQGASYNEQFF

j_call: TRBJ2-7
v_call: TRBV27
cdr3_aa: CASSLSPSYEQYF

j_call: TRBJ2-1
v_call: TRBV11-2
cdr3_aa: CASSPPPAGFGSYNEQFF

j_call: TRBJ1-2
v_call: TRBV19
cdr3_aa: CASSTGPLNYGYTF

j_call: TRBJ2-1
v_call: TRBV6-5
cdr3_aa: CASSYSGYNEQFF

j_call: TRBJ2-7
v_call: TRBV30
cdr3_aa: CAWSDWGPNHEQYF

j_call: TRBJ1-2
v_call: TRBV6-5
cdr3_aa: CASSYVGLAGYTF

j_call: TRBJ1-4
v_call: TRBV7-9
cdr3_aa: CASSVADLGEKLFF

j_call: TRBJ2-1
v_call: TRBV28
cdr3_aa: CASRGADDNEQFF

j_call: TRBJ2-5
v_call: TRBV7-8
cdr3_aa: CASSPLGRNQETQYF

j_call: TRBJ2-3
v_call: TRBV6-5
cdr3_aa: CASVGTGYHDTQYF

j_call: TRBJ2-3
v_call: TRBV10-3
cdr3_aa: CAISVGGGILTDTQYF

j_call: TRBJ2-3
v_call: TRBV6-1
cdr3_aa: CASSDPSLNTRDTQYF

j_call: TRBJ2-2
v_call: TRBV7-9
cdr3_aa: CASSSAPGWTGELFF

j_call: TRBJ2-7
v_call: TRBV29-1
cdr3_aa: CSVEEGAYEQYF

j_call: TRBJ2-3
v_call: TRBV10-3
cdr3_aa: CAISESSTAADTQYF

j_call: TRBJ2-1
v_call: TRBV28
cdr3_aa: CASSLRGPNSYNEQFF

j_call: TRBJ2-7
v_call: TRBV4-2
cdr3_aa: CASSQPTSGGYLSSYEQYF

j_call: TRBJ2-1
v_call: TRBV4-1
cdr3_aa: CASSHRSSYNEQFF

j_call: TRBJ2-5
v_call: TRBV6-5
cdr3_aa: CASSYVGEGTQYF

j_call: TRBJ2-7
v_call: TRBV6-5
cdr3_aa: CASSYSGRDRSYEQYF

j_call: TRBJ1-5
v_call: TRBV11-2
cdr3_aa: CASSLGGSNQPQHF

j_call: TRBJ2-1
v_call: TRBV27
cdr3_aa: CASSLQGGSYNEQFF

j_call: TRBJ2-1
v_call: TRBV7-2
cdr3_aa: CASSARTVGYEQFF

j_call: TRBJ2-3
v_call: TRBV29-1
cdr3_aa: CSVEGGTAESDTQYF

j_call: TRBJ2-3
v_call: TRBV27
cdr3_aa: CASSLRDRGTDTQYF

j_call: TRBJ2-1
v_call: TRBV30
cdr3_aa: CAWSVLNDNEQFF